The next 25 T cell receptor beta chains were all read from a single sample in a study of radiotherapy plus CTLA-4 blockade in lung cancer. Only in-frame clones appear in the TCRdb table, and some are missing; sequencing was by immunoSEQ multiplex PCR. Of 75,000 to 100,000 clones in the sample, around 90% were seen once. The input for sequencing was peripheral blood, taken from a patient treated with radiotherapy plus ipilimumab. These receptor sequences come from a human donor with non-small cell lung cancer that progressed on radiotherapy plus ipilimumab.

This clone was recorded a few times. The J gene is TRBJ1-3, the V gene TRBV5-8; TRBD1 is a possible D gene (5 bases). CDR1 and CDR2 (germline): SGHTS, YDEGEE. The V gene lost 4 bases and the J gene lost 9 bases, with 11 bases spanning the gap. The CDR3 runs 12 residues. This chain's CDR3 is CASSGAYGTIYF. The CDR3 region has the DNA TGTGCCAGCAGCGGGGCCTATGGCACCATATATTTT.

The chain uses TRBV5-4 and TRBJ2-3; the D gene is possibly TRBD1 (6 bases). V gave up 4 bases and J gave up 6 bases, with 9 bases separating them. CDR3 length: 12 amino acids. Germline CDR1 SGHNT, CDR2 YYREEE (reference sequence). The CDR3 DNA reads as TGTGCCAGCAGCCTTACAGGGGATACGCAGTATTTT. Its translation: CASSLTGDTQYF.

The chain joins TRBV7-9 to TRBJ2-1, with D perhaps TRBD2 (6 bases). The CDR3 length is 14 residues. V was pared by 2 bases and J by 5 bases, with 10 bases between. Germline V gene data show CDR1 as SEHNR and CDR2 as FQNEAQ (reference sequence). The CDR3 bases are TGTGCCAGCAGCTTATTTAGCGGAAACAATGAGCAGTTCTTC. Residues: CASSLFSGNNEQFF.

The chain recombines TRBV6-1 with TRBJ2-3; maybe TRBD2 (6 bases). This CDR3 spans 17 amino acids. In germline, CDR1 is MNHNS, CDR2 SASEGT. V gave up 4 bases and J gave up 0 bases, with 17 bases separating them. The CDR3 sequence: CASSVLSVGLSTDTQYF. DNA for the CDR3: TGTGCCAGCAGTGTCCTCTCGGTGGGACTCAGCACAGATACGCAGTATTTT.

The gene calls are TRBV6-6 and TRBJ1-5; D is unresolved. V dropped 6 bases and J dropped 0 bases, with 6 bases sitting between them. This CDR3 is 13 amino acids long. The germline V gene encodes CDR1 MNHNY and CDR2 SVGAGI (reference sequence). In DNA form, the CDR3 reads TGTGCCAGCAGGGCCTATAGCAATCAGCCCCAGCATTTT. This sequence encodes CASRAYSNQPQHF.

V and J are TRBV19 and TRBJ1-1; 9 nucleotides agree with TRBD1. CDR1 and CDR2 (germline): LNHDA, SQIVND (reference sequence). V was clipped by 4 bases and J by 4 bases; unmatched bases: 4. CDR3 size: 14 residues. The CDR3 nucleotides are TGTGCCAGTAGTACGGACAGGGGTGGCACTGAAGCTTTCTTT. Translating it yields CASSTDRGGTEAFF.

The gene calls are TRBV5-1 and TRBJ2-5; 10 positions agree with TRBD2. Germline CDR1 reads SGHRS; CDR2 reads YFSETQ. The junction had 4 bases not matched to a gene; V was cut back by 0 bases and J by 5 bases. There are 15 residues in the CDR3. CDR3 loop: CASSLEAGGMETQYF. CDR3 in DNA: TGCGCCAGCAGCTTGGAAGCGGGAGGGATGGAGACCCAGTACTTC.

In this sample, this clone turned up a few times. The genes are TRBV6-5 and TRBJ1-1, with no clear D. In germline, CDR1 is MNHEY, CDR2 SVGAGI. Trimming pared 6 bases from V and 1 base from J, leaving 6 bases between. There are 12 residues in the CDR3. CDR3 amino acids: CASRAGNTEAFF. CDR3 sequence (DNA): TGTGCCAGCAGGGCGGGGAACACTGAAGCTTTCTTT.

This chain uses TRBV11-2 with TRBJ2-1; D is unclear. Germline-derived CDR1 and CDR2 are SGHAT and FQNNGV. V lost 7 bases and J lost 5, with 6 bases in between. The CDR3 has 11 residues. For the CDR3, the DNA is TGTGCCAGCACCCAGCACAATGAGCAGTTCTTC. This sequence encodes CASTQHNEQFF.

The CDR3 region is CASSLELTSGYRPEQFF. The CDR3, as DNA: TGCGCCAGCAGCTTGGAGCTAACTAGCGGATATCGGCCTGAGCAGTTCTTC. The rearrangement joins TRBV5-1 to TRBJ2-1; TRBD2 agrees at 8 bases. Trimming at V came to 0 bases and at J to 9 bases, leaving 14 bases not matched to a gene. The CDR3 length is 17 residues. Germline values: CDR1 SGHRS, CDR2 YFSETQ.

This chain joins TRBV7-8 and TRBJ2-7; D is perhaps TRBD2 (6 bases). Germline V CDR1 and CDR2: SGHVS, FQNEAQ. V gave up 2 bases and J gave up 3 bases, with 17 bases separating them. The CDR3 sequence is 16 residues long. Here the CDR3 reads CASSLWGQGGIYEQYF. As DNA, the CDR3 is TGTGCCAGCAGCTTATGGGGTCAGGGAGGAATCTACGAGCAGTACTTC.

This rearrangement joins TRBV27 to TRBJ1-1; TRBD1 might be the D (5 bases). CDR1 is MNHEY and CDR2 is SMNVEV in the germline V gene (reference sequence). This CDR3 spans 12 amino acids. Trimming took 7 bases from V and 8 from J, leaving 14 bases between them. The DNA of the CDR3 is TGTGCCAGCAAAACCTTCGGGGGAGAAGCTTTCTTT. Amino acid sequence: CASKTFGGEAFF.

For the CDR3, the DNA is TGTGCCTGGAGCGAACAGGGGGCAGATACGCAGTATTTT. Amino acids: CAWSEQGADTQYF. The V call is TRBV30, the J call TRBJ2-3; TRBD1 matches 8 bases. This CDR3 spans 13 amino acids. Unmatched junction bases numbered 3, after V lost 3 bases and J lost 4 bases. Looked up from germline, CDR1 is GTSNPN and CDR2 is SVGIG (reference sequence).

The chain combines TRBV11-3 with TRBJ1-1; D might be TRBD1 (5 bases). This CDR3 contains 14 residues. The V gene lost 5 bases and the J gene lost 1 base, with 11 bases spanning the gap. Germline V CDR1 and CDR2: SGHNT, YENEEA. CDR3 residues: CASSPRQSNTEAFF. In DNA, the CDR3 is TGTGCCAGCAGCCCGAGACAGTCGAACACTGAAGCTTTCTTT.

This rearrangement joins TRBV30 to TRBJ2-6; TRBD2 matches 10 bases. The CDR3 extends over 19 amino acids. Looked up from germline, CDR1 is GTSNPN and CDR2 is SVGIG (reference sequence). V was clipped by 1 base and J by 4 bases; unmatched bases: 13. The CDR3 region is CAWSATLAGRPGGANVLTF. Here the CDR3 DNA reads TGTGCCTGGAGTGCGACACTAGCGGGAAGACCGGGGGGGGCCAACGTCCTGACTTTC.

The V and J genes are TRBV6-1 and TRBJ2-7; 7 bases match TRBD2. The CDR3 runs 14 residues. CDR1 MNHNS and CDR2 SASEGT come from the germline V gene. V lost 8 bases to trimming and J lost 0 bases; unmatched junction nucleotides: 7. The CDR3 bases are TGTGCCAGCTACCTGGGCGGGAGCTCCTACGAGCAGTACTTC. Residues: CASYLGGSSYEQYF.

The genes are TRBV6-6 and TRBJ2-7, with D perhaps TRBD2 (5 bases). CDR1 and CDR2 (germline): MNHNY, SVGAGI (reference sequence). V was pared by 10 bases and J by 9 bases, with 13 bases between. The CDR3 sequence is 10 residues long. The CDR3 here is CATWAGWQYF. For the CDR3, the DNA is TGTGCCACGTGGGCGGGTTGGCAGTACTTC.

In regard to this clone: Other DNA sequences in this sample translate to the same CDR3. The chain is built from TRBV6-5 and TRBJ1-2; D remains ambiguous. V was pared by 5 bases and J by 8 bases, with 12 bases between. This CDR3 spans 12 amino acids. Per the germline V gene, CDR1 is MNHEY and CDR2 is SVGAGI. The CDR3, as DNA: TGTGCCAGCAGTGCCGGAACTGGAGGCTACACCTTC. This translates into CASSAGTGGYTF.

The V call is TRBV6-1, the J call TRBJ2-1, with unresolved D. The CDR3 is 9 residues long. The ends were cut back, 4 bases at V and 11 bases at J, with 3 bases in the middle. Germline V gene lookup returns CDR1 MNHNS and CDR2 SASEGT. As DNA, the CDR3 is TGTGCCAGCAGTGGGCAGCAGTTCTTC. Its translation is CASSGQQFF.

The V gene is TRBV6-5, the J gene TRBJ1-1; D is uncertain. The V end was cut by 5 bases, the J end by 4 bases, with 11 bases between. The CDR3 extends over 13 amino acids. The germline CDR1 and CDR2 sequences are MNHEY and SVGAGI. The CDR3 loop is CASSVNKATEAFF. CDR3 bases: TGTGCCAGCAGTGTCAACAAGGCCACTGAAGCTTTCTTT.

Turning to this clone: This sample includes further DNA sequences coding for the same CDR3. This chain joins TRBV11-2 and TRBJ1-1, with D perhaps TRBD1 (5 bases). Trimming took 5 bases from V and 0 from J, leaving 16 bases between them. From germline, CDR1 is SGHAT and CDR2 FQNNGV. The CDR3 contains 16 residues. The DNA of the CDR3 is TGTGCCAGCAGCCCTTCCACCGGGACGATGAACACTGAAGCTTTCTTT. It is translated as CASSPSTGTMNTEAFF.

The J gene is TRBJ2-1, the V gene TRBV5-1; D gene uncertain. Germline values: CDR1 SGHRS, CDR2 YFSETQ. The CDR3 runs 16 residues. Trimming took off 0 bases at V and 0 bases at J, with 10 bases between the two ends. The CDR3, as DNA: TGCGCCAGCAGCTTGGGGGGTCGCACCTCCTACAATGAGCAGTTCTTC. Protein: CASSLGGRTSYNEQFF.

V usage is TRBV7-6 and J usage is TRBJ2-3, with 16 bases fitting TRBD2. Germline V gene data show CDR1 as SGHVS and CDR2 as FNYEAQ. V gave up 3 bases and J gave up 0 bases; unmatched junction bases: 9. The CDR3 is 20 residues long. CDR3 region: CASSLAPGLAGGFSTDTQYF. DNA of the CDR3: TGTGCCAGCAGCTTGGCGCCGGGACTAGCGGGAGGGTTTAGCACAGATACGCAGTATTTT.

The chain couples TRBV7-8 to TRBJ2-7; D uncertain. The CDR3 is 13 amino acids. The germline CDR1 and CDR2 sequences are SGHVS and FQNEAQ. Between the trimmed V and J ends, which lost 4 bases and 0 bases, there was a span of 7 bases. This chain's CDR3 is CASSSRSSYEQYF. The CDR3 coding sequence is TGTGCCAGCAGCTCTAGGTCCTCCTACGAGCAGTACTTC.

This chain uses TRBV27 with TRBJ1-4; 7 bases line up with TRBD1. With V trimmed by 3 bases and J by 1 base, 5 bases remained unmatched. CDR3 length: 16 amino acids. Germline-derived CDR1 and CDR2 are MNHEY and SMNVEV (reference sequence). The CDR3: CASSLGQTLTNEKLFF. The CDR3 DNA reads as TGTGCCAGCAGTTTGGGACAGACTCTAACTAATGAAAAACTGTTTTTT.